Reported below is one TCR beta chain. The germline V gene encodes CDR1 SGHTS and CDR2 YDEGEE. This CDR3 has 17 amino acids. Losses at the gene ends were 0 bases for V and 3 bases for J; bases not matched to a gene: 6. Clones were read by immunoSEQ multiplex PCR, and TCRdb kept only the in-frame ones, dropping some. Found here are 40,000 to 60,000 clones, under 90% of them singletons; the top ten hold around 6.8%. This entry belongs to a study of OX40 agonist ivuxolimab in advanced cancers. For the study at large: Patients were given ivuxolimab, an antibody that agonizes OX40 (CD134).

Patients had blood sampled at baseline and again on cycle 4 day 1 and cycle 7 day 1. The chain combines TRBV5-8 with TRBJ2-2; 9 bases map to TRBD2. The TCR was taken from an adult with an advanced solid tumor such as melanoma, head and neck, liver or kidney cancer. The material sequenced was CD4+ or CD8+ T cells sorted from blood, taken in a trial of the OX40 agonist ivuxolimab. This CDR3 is CASSLVVSGSHTGELFF. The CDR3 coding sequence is TGTGCCAGCAGCTTGGTCGTTAGCGGGAGTCACACCGGGGAGCTGTTTTTT.